This passage covers 2 T cell receptor beta chains from one sample sequenced in a study of radiotherapy plus CTLA-4 blockade in lung cancer. The repertoire was sequenced with immunoSEQ multiplex PCR; TCRdb's copy has only in-frame clones and lacks some. The sample consists of about 45,000 clones, roughly 60% of them appearing once. Sample: peripheral blood, taken from a patient treated with radiotherapy plus ipilimumab. All receptors derive from a human donor with non-small cell lung cancer who had a partial response to radiotherapy plus ipilimumab.

This clone has ten or more counts. As DNA, the CDR3 is TGCGCCAGCAGCCCCGGACAGGGAGATTTGTACTCTGGAAACACCATATATTTT. It is translated as CASSPGQGDLYSGNTIYF. This chain uses TRBV5-1 with TRBJ1-3; TRBD1 matches 8 bases. Germline CDR1 and CDR2: SGHRS and YFSETQ. J was trimmed by 0 bases and V by 4 bases; bases with no gene match: 12. This CDR3 is built from 18 residues.

V is TRBV5-1 and J is TRBJ2-5; D not resolved. Germline V CDR1 and CDR2: SGHRS, YFSETQ. The CDR3 runs to 12 residues. Trimming took 7 bases from V and 2 from J, leaving 9 bases between them. The CDR3 DNA sequence: TGCGCCAGCCGGTATGCTCAAGAGACCCAGTACTTC. This codes for CASRYAQETQYF.